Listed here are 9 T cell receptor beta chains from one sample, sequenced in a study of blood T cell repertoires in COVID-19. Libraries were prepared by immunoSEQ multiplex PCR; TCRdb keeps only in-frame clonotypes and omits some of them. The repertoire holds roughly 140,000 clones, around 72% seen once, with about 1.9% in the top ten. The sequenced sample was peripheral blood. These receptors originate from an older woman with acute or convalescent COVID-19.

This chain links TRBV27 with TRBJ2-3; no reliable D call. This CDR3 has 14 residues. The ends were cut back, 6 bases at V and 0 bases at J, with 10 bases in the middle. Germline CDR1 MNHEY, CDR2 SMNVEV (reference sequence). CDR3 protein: CASRTSVSTDTQYF. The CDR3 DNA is TGTGCCAGCAGGACTTCCGTTAGCACAGATACGCAGTATTTT.

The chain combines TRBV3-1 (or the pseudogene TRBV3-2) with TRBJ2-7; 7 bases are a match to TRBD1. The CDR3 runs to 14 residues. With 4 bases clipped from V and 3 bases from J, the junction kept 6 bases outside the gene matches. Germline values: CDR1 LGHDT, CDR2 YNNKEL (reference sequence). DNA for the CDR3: TGTGCCAGCAGCCCCTTAGGGGGCCTCTACGAGCAGTACTTC. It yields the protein CASSPLGGLYEQYF.

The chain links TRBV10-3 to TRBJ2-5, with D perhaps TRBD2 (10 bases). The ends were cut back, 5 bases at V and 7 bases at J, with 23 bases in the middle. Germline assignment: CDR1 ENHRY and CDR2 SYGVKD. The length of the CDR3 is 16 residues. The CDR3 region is CAISPELAGGQGTQYF. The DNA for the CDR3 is TGTGCCATCAGTCCGGAGTTAGCGGGGGGACAGGGGACCCAGTACTTC.

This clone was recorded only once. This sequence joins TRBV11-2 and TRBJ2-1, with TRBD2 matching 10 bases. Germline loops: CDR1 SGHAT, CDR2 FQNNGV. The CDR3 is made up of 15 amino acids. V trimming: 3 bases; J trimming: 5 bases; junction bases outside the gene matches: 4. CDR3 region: CASSLTAGGHNEQFF. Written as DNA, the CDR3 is TGTGCCAGCAGCTTGACAGCGGGAGGGCACAATGAGCAGTTCTTC.

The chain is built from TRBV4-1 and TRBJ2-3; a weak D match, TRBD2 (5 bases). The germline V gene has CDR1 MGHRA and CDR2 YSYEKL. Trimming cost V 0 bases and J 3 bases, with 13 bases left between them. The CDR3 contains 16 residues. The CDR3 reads CASSQDGGSETDTQYF. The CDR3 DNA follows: TGCGCCAGCAGCCAAGATGGTGGGAGCGAGACAGATACGCAGTATTTT.

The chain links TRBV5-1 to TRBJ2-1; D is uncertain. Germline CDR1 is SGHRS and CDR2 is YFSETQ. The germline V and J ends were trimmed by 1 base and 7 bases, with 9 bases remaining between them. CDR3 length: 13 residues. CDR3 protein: CASSLQLSNEQFF. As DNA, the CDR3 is TGCGCCAGCAGCTTGCAACTAAGTAATGAGCAGTTCTTC. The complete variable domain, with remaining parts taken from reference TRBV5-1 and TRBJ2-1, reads KAGVTQTPRYLIKTRGQQVTLSCSPISGHRSVSWYQQTPGQGLQFLFEYFSETQRNKGNFPGRFSGRQFSNSRSEMNVSTLELGDSALYLCASSLQLSNEQFFGPGTRLTVL.

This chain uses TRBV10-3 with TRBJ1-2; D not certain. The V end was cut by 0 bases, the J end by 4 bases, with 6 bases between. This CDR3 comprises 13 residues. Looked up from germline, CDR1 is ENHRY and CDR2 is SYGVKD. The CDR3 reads CAISESLAYGYTF. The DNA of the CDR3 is TGTGCCATCAGTGAGTCCCTAGCCTATGGCTACACCTTC.

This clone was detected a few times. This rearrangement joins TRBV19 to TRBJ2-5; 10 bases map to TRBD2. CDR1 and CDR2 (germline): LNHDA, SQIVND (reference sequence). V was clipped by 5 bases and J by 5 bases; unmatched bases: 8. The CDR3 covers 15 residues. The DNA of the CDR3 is TGTGCCAGTAGTCCAGAGCGGGAGGGTTACGAGACCCAGTACTTC. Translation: CASSPEREGYETQYF.

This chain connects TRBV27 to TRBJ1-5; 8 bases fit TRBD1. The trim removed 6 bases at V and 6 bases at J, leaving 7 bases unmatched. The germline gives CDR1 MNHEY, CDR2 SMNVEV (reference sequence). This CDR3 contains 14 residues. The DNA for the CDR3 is TGTGCCAGCAGACCAGGACAGGGCCGTCAGCCCCAGCATTTT. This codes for CASRPGQGRQPQHF.